This T cell receptor beta chain derives from a study of shared clonotypes between healthy human individuals. Methods used by the authors: Quality scores were absent from the junction-only immunoSEQ sequences, so filtering differed. Data came from immunoSEQ multiplex PCR; TCRdb stores just in-frame clones and leaves some out. D and trimming come from the DNA, and the V and J calls and clone size come from that table. This sample has about 2.1 million clones, with about 93% found just once. Positively selected for CCR7, the CD45RO-negative cells used as naive CD8 cells excluded terminally differentiated effector memory CD45RA+ cells. Germline V gene lookup returns CDR1 SGDLS and CDR2 YYNGEE. The V and J ends lost 3 bases and 5 bases respectively, with 8 bases between them. The CDR3 length is 12 residues.

The TCR sequence derives from a man between 18 and 35 years old in good health. Some clones in this sample may be carry-over from other donors' samples. The specimen was naive CD8+ T cells from PBMCs. The genes are TRBV9 and TRBJ2-5; no clear D. The CDR3 bases are TGTGCCAGCAGCGGAACGCGGGAGACCCAGTACTTC. Protein product: CASSGTRETQYF.